This T cell receptor (beta chain) was captured by sequencing in a study of human T cells and chemical hapten exposure. On the study more broadly: Among samples, TCR yields varied mainly because of small differences in pooled library volume.

Overall study results and limits: TCRs exceeding 1 in 1000 frequency stayed unchanged with DPC sensitization.

This clonotype was seen many times. Its antigen remains unidentified. The time point was: healthy volunteer bleed at 6 weeks. RNA extraction used unfractionated whole blood as the source of total RNA. Trimming took off 7 bases at V and 7 bases at J, with 14 bases between the two ends. There are 14 residues in the CDR3. In germline, CDR1 is MNHEY, CDR2 SMNVEV (reference sequence). Unique molecular identifiers were attached to individual cDNA molecules within the library. Original data processing: Samples held a median of 95,638 TCRs, range about 20,000–690,600. TCRdb independently ran MiXCR on the RACE reads; one entry per CDR3 protein. TCRdb, not the authors, supplied the V and J calls. This table holds 60,000 to 90,000 distinct CDR3 sequences, roughly 7.9% found once.

The receptor's source is a female donor in good health. Some clones in this sample may be carry-over from other donors' samples. The chain is built from TRBV27 and TRBJ1-6, with D perhaps TRBD1 (6 bases). What was sequenced was whole blood. The CDR3: CASTPRGPNSPLHF. The CDR3 nucleotides read TGTGCCAGCACCCCTCGGGGGCCCAATTCACCCCTCCACTTT.